This T cell receptor beta chain was identified during a study of T-cell memory formation after mild COVID-19. This clonotype was detected a few times. The CDR3 is 16 amino acids. CDR1 and CDR2 (germline): SQVTM, ANQGSEA. J gave up 4 bases and V 7 bases, and 11 bases lay outside the gene matches. A single record per CDR3 protein comes from TCRdb applying MiXCR to the 5' RACE reads. The sample includes 65,000 to 90,000 distinct CDR3 sequences, approximately 13% seen only once; the top ten take about a third. The chain has TRBV29-1 and TRBJ2-2, with TRBD1 matching 11 bases. This TCR was recovered from an adult woman who had mild COVID-19 (a few samples of this study predate the infection). Cell type and time point are not known. Sequenced material: PBMCs or a T cell subset sorted from them (not recorded which). As DNA, the CDR3 is TGCAGCGCCCCCTTACCGGGACAGGGGGTCACCGGGGAGCTGTTTTTT. Translating it yields CSAPLPGQGVTGELFF.